This T cell receptor (beta chain) came from a study of shared clonotypes between healthy human individuals (dated by TCRdb to 2018 to 2021). Background on the whole study: The cohort comprised two women and three men aged 18 to 49 years. Per donor, three plates each were used for CD4 naive and CD4 memory, two for CD8 naive, and one for CD8 memory. Blood TCR repertoires of about five healthy adults were deeply sequenced to estimate repertoire size and the extent of clonotype sharing between individuals. To increase sequencing depth and limit assay-specific biases, TCR repertoire library preparation and sequencing were carried out by different laboratories using diverse techniques. Per donor, leukapheresis produced somewhere between about 0.8 and 9.5 billion PBMCs.

CD8 naive samples consisted of CD45RO-negative cells that were positively selected for CCR7, yielding a CD45RA+CCR7+ population without TemRA cells. Donors were healthy HIV-negative adults with no recently reported acute infections or vaccinations. All donors were Caucasian adults living in Nashville, Tennessee, USA. Blood was obtained by leukapheresis, after which PBMCs were separated by Ficoll-Histopaque density gradient centrifugation and cryopreserved in liquid nitrogen vapor phase. Analytical flow cytometry was used to check the purity and quantity of every magnetically sorted T cell population. Genomic DNA was isolated from every sorted fraction and measured by UV absorbance on a Nanodrop 2000c. On this clone itself: Its antigen is still unknown. Per-base quality was not reported, and no clone a single base away is much larger than it.

From its cysteine to its phenylalanine, the CDR3 spans 13 amino acids. Solely the CDR3 DNA is kept, with 39 bases framed from the first base. Cut back by 0 bases and 6 bases, the V and J ends lie 9 bases apart. The germline V gene supplies CDR1 SGDLS and CDR2 YYNGEE. General conclusions and limits of the study: Only blood was sampled, and tissue TCR repertoires likely differ from those in blood. Estimated clonotype richness was generally larger for naive than for memory subsets. Because the study included only a small number of donors, the genetic and exposure-history diversity represented was limited. Pairwise subsampling led to the expectation that sequencing depth would affect the degree of clonotype sharing among donors. About 5% of naive CD4, around 4% of naive CD8, 2.3% of memory CD4, and about 0.4% of memory CD8 clonotypes were shared across several donors. Incomplete sequencing was indicated by rarefaction of sorted-subset datasets, despite the large sequencing depth. Higher generation probabilities were observed for clonotypes shared by all four sorted-subset donors than for non-shared clonotypes.

Using the deep immunoSEQ assay, multiplex PCR amplified TCR CDR3 regions from genomic DNA. Extracted genomic DNA from each cell subset was spread evenly across all wells of several immunoSEQ 96-well plates, with each plate serving as a replicate. For sorted subsets, roughly 200 ng of genomic DNA, equivalent to 25,000 to 35,000 T cell genomes, went into each replicate PCR. Purified libraries were quantified with a Qubit 3.0 fluorometer, sized on a Bioanalyzer 2100, and re-quantified with the KAPA Library Quantification kit. Every immunoSEQ 96-well plate was sequenced on a separate single-read 150-cycle Illumina NextSeq 550 flow cell. From the authors' description of their analysis: Because the immunoSEQ output held only junctional sequences and lacked quality scores, the filtering could not match the filtering applied to full-length reads. Sequences were annotated with PyIR, a Python wrapper for IgBLAST v1.9, and V/J genes and CDR3 were assigned using IMGT germline references. Reads were removed for weak V/J assignments (E-value above 1e-6), missing CDR3, stop codons, out-of-frame junctions, or ambiguous translated residues. V3J clonotypes were defined as sequences sharing the same inferred V gene, J gene, and CDR3 amino acid sequence. Percentage overlap between repertoires was computed as shared unique clonotypes divided by the size of the smaller repertoire. RTK rarefaction, the Chao1 estimator, and Recon v2.1 estimates of unobserved clonotypes were used to assess repertoire richness. Generation probabilities for all TCRbeta clonotypes obtained by the gDNA method from a handful of donors were computed using OLGA. TCRdb mirrors the immuneACCESS table, restricted to in-frame sequences. Some clones are absent from its copies; in checked studies, under half trace to an unresolved V gene, and the reason for the others is unknown. Clone size and the V and J calls come from that table; the DNA yielded D and trimming. A total of about 2.2 million clones appear in this sample, about 94% of them only once. The ten most abundant clones make up over 1.5% of the sample.

Sequenced material: naive CD8+ T cells from PBMCs. The cell subset or site label, read with the paper, signifies: CD45RA+CCR7+. The chain was built from TRBV9 and TRBJ1-1, with no reliable assignment of the D segment. This receptor was obtained from a man aged 18 to 29 in good health. Some clones in this sample may be carry-over from other donors' samples. The CDR3 region: CASSVVSAAEAFF. The nucleotide sequence is TGTGCCAGCAGCGTAGTGTCGGCCGCTGAAGCTTTCTTT. The full variable domain, with segments outside the CDR3 supplied by the reference TRBV9 and TRBJ1-1 proteins, appears as DSGVTQTPKHLITATGQRVTLRCSPRSGDLSVYWYQQSLDQGLQFLIQYYNGEERAKGNILERFSAQQFPDLHSELNLSSLELGDSALYFCASSVVSAAEAFFGQGTRLTVV.